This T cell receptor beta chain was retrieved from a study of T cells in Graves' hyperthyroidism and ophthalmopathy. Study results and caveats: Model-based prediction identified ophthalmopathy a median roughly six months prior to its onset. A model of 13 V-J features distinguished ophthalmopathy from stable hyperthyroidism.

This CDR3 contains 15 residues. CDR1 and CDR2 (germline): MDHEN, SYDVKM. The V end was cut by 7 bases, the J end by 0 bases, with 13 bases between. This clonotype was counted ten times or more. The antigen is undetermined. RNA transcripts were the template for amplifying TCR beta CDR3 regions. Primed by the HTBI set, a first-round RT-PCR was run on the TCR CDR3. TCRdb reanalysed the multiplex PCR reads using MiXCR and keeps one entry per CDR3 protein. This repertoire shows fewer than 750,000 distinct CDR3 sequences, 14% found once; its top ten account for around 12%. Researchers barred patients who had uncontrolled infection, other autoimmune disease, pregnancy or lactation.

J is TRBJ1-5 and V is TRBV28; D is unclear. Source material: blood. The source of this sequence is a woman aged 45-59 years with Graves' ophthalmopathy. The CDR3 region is CASTTPRDSNQPQHF. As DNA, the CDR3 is TGTGCCAGCACCACTCCCCGGGATAGCAATCAGCCCCAGCATTTT.